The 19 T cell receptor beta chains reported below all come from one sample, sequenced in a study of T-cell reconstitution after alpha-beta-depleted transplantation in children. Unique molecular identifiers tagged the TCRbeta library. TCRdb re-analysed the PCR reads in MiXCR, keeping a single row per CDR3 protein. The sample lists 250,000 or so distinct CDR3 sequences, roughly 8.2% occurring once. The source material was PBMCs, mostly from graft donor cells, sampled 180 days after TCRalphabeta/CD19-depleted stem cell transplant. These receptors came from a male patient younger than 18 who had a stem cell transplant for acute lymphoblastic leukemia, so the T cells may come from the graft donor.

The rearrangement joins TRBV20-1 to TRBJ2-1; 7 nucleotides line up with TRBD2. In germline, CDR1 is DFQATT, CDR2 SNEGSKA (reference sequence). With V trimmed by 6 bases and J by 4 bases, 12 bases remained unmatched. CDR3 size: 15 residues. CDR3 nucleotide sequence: TGCAGTGCCCAGGCCGGGGGGACGGGATACAATGAGCAGTTCTTC. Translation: CSAQAGGTGYNEQFF.

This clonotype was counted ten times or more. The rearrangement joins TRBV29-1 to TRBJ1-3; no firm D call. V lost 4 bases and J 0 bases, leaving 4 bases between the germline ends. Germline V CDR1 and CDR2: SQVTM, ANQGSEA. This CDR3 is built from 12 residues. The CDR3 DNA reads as TGCAGCGTTGCCAGCTCTGGAAACACCATATATTTT. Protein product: CSVASSGNTIYF. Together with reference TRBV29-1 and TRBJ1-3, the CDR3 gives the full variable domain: SAVISQKPSRDICQRGTSLTIQCQVDSQVTMMFWYRQQPGQSLTLIATANQGSEATYESGFVIDKFPISRPNLTFSTLTVSNMSPEDSSIYLCSVASSGNTIYFGEGSWLTVV.

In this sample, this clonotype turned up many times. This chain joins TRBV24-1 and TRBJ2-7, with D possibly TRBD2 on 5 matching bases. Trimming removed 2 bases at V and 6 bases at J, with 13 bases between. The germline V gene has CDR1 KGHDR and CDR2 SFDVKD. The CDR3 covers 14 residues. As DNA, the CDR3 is TGTGCCACCAGTGATTGGGCAGGCGGAGGCGAGCAGTACTTC. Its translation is CATSDWAGGGEQYF.

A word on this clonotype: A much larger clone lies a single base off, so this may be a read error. This CDR3 is CASTPGTRGNEQFF. The DNA of the CDR3 is TGTGCCAGCACACCCGGGACTAGGGGTAATGAGCAGTTCTTC. The rearrangement links TRBV18 to TRBJ2-1; 8 nucleotides align to TRBD2. This CDR3 is 14 amino acids long. The germline V gene has CDR1 KGHSH and CDR2 LQKENI.

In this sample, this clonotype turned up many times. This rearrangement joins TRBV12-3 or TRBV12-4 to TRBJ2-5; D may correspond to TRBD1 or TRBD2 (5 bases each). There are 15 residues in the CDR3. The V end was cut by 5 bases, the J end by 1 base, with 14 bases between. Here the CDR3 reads CASSTPGRPQETQYF. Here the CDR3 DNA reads TGTGCCAGCAGTACTCCGGGACGACCCCAAGAGACCCAGTACTTC.

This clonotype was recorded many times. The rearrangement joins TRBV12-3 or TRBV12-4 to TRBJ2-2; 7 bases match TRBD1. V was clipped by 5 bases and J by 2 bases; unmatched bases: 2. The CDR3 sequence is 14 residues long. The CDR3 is CASSRQGNTGELFF. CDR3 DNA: TGTGCCAGCAGTCGACAGGGCAACACCGGGGAGCTGTTTTTT.

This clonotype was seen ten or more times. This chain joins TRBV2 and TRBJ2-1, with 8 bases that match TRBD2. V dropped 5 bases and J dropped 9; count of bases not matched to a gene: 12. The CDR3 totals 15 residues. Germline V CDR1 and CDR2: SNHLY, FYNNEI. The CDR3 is CASSPTYSGGSEQFF. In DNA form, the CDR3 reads TGTGCCAGCAGTCCTACTTACAGCGGGGGCAGTGAGCAGTTCTTC.

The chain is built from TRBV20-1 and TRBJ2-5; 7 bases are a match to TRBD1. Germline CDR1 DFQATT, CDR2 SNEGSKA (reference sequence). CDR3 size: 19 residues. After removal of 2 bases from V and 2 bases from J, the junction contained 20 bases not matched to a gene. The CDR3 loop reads CSARMLAGGRPTLQETQYF. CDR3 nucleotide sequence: TGCAGTGCTAGAATGTTGGCAGGGGGTCGTCCCACCCTTCAAGAGACCCAGTACTTC.

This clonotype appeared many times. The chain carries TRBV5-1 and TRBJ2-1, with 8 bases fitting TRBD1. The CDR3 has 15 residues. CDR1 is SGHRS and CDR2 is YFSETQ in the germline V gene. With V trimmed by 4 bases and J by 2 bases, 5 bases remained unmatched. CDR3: CASSTGQGPYNEQFF. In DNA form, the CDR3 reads TGCGCCAGCAGCACCGGACAGGGCCCCTACAATGAGCAGTTCTTC.

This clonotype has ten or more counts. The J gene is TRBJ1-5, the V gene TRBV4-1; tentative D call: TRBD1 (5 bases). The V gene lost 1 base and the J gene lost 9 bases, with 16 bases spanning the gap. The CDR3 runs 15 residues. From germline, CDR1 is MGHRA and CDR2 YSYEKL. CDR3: CASSQAPPGSWPQHF. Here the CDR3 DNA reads TGCGCCAGCAGCCAAGCTCCGCCAGGGTCATGGCCCCAGCATTTT.

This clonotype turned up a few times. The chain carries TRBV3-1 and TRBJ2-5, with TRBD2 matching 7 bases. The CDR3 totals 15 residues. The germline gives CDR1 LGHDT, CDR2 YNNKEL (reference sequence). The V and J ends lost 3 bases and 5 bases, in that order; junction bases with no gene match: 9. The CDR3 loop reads CASSQGGMNGETQYF. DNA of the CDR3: TGTGCCAGCAGCCAGGGGGGGATGAATGGGGAGACCCAGTACTTC.

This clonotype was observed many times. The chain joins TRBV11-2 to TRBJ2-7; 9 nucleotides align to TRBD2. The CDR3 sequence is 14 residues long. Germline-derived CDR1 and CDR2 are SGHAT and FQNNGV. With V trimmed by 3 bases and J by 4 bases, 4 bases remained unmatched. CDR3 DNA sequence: TGTGCCAGCAGCTTGGTAGCGGGAGAGTACGAGCAGTACTTC. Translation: CASSLVAGEYEQYF. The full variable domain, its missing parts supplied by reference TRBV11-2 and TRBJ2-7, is EAGVAQSPRYKIIEKRQSVAFWCNPISGHATLYWYQQILGQGPKLLIQFQNNGVVDDSQLPKDRFSAERLKGVDSTLKIQPAKLEDSAVYLCASSLVAGEYEQYFGPGTRLTVT.

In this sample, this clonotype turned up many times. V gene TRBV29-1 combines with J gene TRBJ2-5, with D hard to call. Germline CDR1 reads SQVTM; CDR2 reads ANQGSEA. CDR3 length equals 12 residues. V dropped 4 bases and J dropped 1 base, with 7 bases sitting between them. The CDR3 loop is CSVVPFQETQYF. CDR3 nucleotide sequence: TGCAGCGTTGTCCCCTTCCAAGAGACCCAGTACTTC. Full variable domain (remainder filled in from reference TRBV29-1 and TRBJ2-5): SAVISQKPSRDICQRGTSLTIQCQVDSQVTMMFWYRQQPGQSLTLIATANQGSEATYESGFVIDKFPISRPNLTFSTLTVSNMSPEDSSIYLCSVVPFQETQYFGPGTRLLVL.

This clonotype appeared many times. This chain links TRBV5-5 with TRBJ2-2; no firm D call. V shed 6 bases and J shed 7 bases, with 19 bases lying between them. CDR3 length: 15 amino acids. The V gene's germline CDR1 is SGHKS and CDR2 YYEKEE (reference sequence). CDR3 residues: CASTPQRARSGELFF. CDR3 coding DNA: TGTGCCAGCACCCCGCAAAGGGCGCGGAGCGGGGAGCTGTTTTTT.

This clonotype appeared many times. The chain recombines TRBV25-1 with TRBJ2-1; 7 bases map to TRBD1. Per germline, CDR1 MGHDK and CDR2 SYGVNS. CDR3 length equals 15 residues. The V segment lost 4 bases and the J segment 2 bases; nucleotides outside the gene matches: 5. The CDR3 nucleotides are TGTGCCAGCAGTGCCCCCGGGACAGCCTACAATGAGCAGTTCTTC. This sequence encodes CASSAPGTAYNEQFF.

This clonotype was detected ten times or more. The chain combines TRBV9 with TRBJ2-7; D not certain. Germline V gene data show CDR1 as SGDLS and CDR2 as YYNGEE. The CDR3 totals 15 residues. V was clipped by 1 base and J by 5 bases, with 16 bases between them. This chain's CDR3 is CASSVIPTTMDEQYF. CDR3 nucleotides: TGTGCCAGCAGCGTAATCCCTACAACGATGGACGAGCAGTACTTC.

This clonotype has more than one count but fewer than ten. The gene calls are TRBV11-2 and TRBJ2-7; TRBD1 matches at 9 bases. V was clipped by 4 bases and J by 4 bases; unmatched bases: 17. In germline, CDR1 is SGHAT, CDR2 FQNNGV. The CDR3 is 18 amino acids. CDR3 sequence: CASSYTGGDSPSEYEQYF. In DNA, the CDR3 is TGTGCCAGCAGCTATACAGGGGGCGATAGCCCCTCGGAATACGAGCAGTACTTC. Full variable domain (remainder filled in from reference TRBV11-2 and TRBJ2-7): EAGVAQSPRYKIIEKRQSVAFWCNPISGHATLYWYQQILGQGPKLLIQFQNNGVVDDSQLPKDRFSAERLKGVDSTLKIQPAKLEDSAVYLCASSYTGGDSPSEYEQYFGPGTRLTVT.

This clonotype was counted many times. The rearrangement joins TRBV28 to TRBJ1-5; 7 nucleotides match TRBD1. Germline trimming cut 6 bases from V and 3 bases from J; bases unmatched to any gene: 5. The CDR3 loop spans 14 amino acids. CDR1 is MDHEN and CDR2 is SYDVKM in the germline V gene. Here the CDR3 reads CASRLDRANQPQHF. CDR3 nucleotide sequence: TGTGCCAGCAGACTCGACAGGGCCAATCAGCCCCAGCATTTT.

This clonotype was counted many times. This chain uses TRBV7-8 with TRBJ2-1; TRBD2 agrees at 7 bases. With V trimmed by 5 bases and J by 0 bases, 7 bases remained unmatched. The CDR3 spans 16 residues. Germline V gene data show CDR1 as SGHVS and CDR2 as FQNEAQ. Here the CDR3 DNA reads TGTGCCAGCAGCACACTAGCGCCCAGCTCCTACAATGAGCAGTTCTTC. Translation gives CASSTLAPSSYNEQFF. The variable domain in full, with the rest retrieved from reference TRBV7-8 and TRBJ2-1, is GAGVSQSPRYKVAKRGQDVALRCDPISGHVSLFWYQQALGQGPEFLTYFQNEAQLDKSGLPSDRFFAERPEGSVSTLKIQRTQQEDSAVYLCASSTLAPSSYNEQFFGPGTRLTVL.